This TCR beta chain appears in the sequencing data of a study of human T cells and chemical hapten exposure. Turning to the study itself: The study traced per-sample TCR yield variation mainly to small differences in pooled library volumes. General study results and limits: The number of TCRs above 1 in 1000 frequency did not change after DPC sensitization.

V was pared by 4 bases and J by 7 bases, with 14 bases between. There are 13 residues in the CDR3. Germline V gene sequence: CDR1 SGHDT, CDR2 YYEEEE. Sequencing started from total RNA isolated from unfractionated whole blood. During construction of the library, unique molecular identifiers were attached to individual cDNA molecules for quantitative, reproducible TCR counting. In the study's own analysis: 100,000 or so TCRs per sample was the median, with a range of roughly 20,000 to 750,000. MiXCR was run by TCRdb on the 5' RACE reads, yielding one entry per CDR3 protein. The V and J calls were not made by the authors but by TCRdb's processing. The sample carries under 150,000 distinct CDR3 sequences, approximately 20% recorded once. This clonotype was counted between two and nine times. As yet, its antigen is unknown.

The chain recombines TRBV5-6 with TRBJ1-2, with no clear D. This sequence originates from a human donor in good health. This CDR3 reads CASSRFLGSGYTF. The DNA for the CDR3 is TGTGCCAGCAGCCGTTTTCTGGGCTCTGGCTACACCTTC.